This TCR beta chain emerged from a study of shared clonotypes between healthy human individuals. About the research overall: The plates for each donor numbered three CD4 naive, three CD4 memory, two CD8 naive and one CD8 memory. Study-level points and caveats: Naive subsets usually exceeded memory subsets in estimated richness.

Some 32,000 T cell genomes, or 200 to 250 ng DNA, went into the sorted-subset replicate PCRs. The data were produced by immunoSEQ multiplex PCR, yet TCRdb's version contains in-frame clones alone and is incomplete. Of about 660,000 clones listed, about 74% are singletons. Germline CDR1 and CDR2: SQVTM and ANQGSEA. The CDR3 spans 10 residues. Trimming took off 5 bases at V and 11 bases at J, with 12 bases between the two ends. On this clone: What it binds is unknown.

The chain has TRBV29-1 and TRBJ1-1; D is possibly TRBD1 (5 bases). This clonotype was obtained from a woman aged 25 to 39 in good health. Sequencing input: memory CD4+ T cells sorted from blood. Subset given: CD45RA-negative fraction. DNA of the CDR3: TGCAGCGTTTTCGGGACGGAGGCTTTCTTT. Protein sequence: CSVFGTEAFF.